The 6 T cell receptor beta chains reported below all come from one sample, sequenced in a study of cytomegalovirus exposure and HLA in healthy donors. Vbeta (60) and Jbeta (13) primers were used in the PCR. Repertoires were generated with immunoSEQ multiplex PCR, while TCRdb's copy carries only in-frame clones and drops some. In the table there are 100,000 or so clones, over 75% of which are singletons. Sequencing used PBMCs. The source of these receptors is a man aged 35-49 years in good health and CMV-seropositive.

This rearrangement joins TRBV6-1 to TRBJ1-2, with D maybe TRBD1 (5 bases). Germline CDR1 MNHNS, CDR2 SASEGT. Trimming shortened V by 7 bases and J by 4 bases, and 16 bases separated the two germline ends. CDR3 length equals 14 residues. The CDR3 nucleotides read TGTGCCAGCACTCCGGGGGAGGGGCGCTATGGCTACACCTTC. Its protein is CASTPGEGRYGYTF.

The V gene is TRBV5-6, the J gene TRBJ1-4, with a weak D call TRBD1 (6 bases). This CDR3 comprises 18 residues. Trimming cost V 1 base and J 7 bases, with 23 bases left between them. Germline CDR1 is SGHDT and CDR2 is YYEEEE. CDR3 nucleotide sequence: TGTGCCAGCAGCTTGCTTGGGGGCGCGAGGATTGGGATTGAAAAACTGTTTTTT. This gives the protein CASSLLGGARIGIEKLFF.

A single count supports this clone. CDR3 DNA sequence: TGTGCCAGCAGCCCCGGGACAGGGGGCTTTAACTATGGCTACACCTTC. It specifies CASSPGTGGFNYGYTF. The chain joins TRBV2 to TRBJ1-2; 12 bases match TRBD1. V shed 6 bases and J 1 base; nucleotides not matched to a gene: 6. The CDR3 totals 16 residues. CDR1 SNHLY and CDR2 FYNNEI come from the germline V gene.

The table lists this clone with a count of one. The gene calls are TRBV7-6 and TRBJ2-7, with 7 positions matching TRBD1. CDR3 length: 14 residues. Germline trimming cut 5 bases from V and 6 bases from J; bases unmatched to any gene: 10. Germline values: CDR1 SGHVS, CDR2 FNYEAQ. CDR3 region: CASSATGFMGEQYF. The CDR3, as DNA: TGTGCCAGCAGCGCGACAGGGTTTATGGGCGAGCAGTACTTC.

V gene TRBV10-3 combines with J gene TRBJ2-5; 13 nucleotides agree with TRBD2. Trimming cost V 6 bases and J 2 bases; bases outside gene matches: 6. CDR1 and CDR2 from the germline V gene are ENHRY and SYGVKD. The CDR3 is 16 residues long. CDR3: CAISPGLAGLQETQYF. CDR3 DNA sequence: TGTGCCATCAGCCCGGGACTAGCGGGACTTCAAGAGACCCAGTACTTC.

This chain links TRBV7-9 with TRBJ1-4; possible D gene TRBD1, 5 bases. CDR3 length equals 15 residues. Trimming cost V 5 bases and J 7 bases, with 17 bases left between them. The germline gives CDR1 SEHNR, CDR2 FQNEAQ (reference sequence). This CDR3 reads CASSRGEGRGEKLFF. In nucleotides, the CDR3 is TGTGCCAGCAGCCGTGGCGAGGGGCGGGGTGAAAAACTGTTTTTT.